The 23 T cell receptor beta chains presented below share a single source sample, sequenced in a study of T cells after yellow fever vaccination. Using its own MiXCR run on the 5' RACE reads, TCRdb lists one record per CDR3 protein. The sample holds around 250,000 distinct CDR3 sequences; 6.9% are singletons and the top ten take approximately 0.85%. This sample comprised CD4+ T cells sorted from PBMCs, obtained 15 days after the yellow fever booster vaccination. Receptors originate from a man aged 25-45 years who received the YFV17D yellow fever vaccine.

The chain uses TRBV10-3 and TRBJ2-7, with 10 nucleotides matching TRBD2. Germline V gene lookup returns CDR1 ENHRY and CDR2 SYGVKD. The junction had 17 bases not matched to a gene; V was cut back by 10 bases and J by 5 bases. CDR3 length: 16 residues. This CDR3 is CATHALKREGWDEQYF. CDR3 coding DNA: TGTGCCACCCACGCACTAAAGCGGGAGGGATGGGACGAGCAGTACTTC.

The chain combines TRBV4-3 with TRBJ1-4; D not resolved. The CDR3 spans 17 residues. Germline values: CDR1 LGHNA, CDR2 YSLEER. V shed 0 bases and J shed 0 bases, with 11 bases lying between them. In DNA form, the CDR3 reads TGCGCCAGCAGCCAAGAGCCTCGGAGAGCAACTAATGAAAAACTGTTTTTT. Its protein is CASSQEPRRATNEKLFF.

J is TRBJ2-1 and V is TRBV5-6; 7 nucleotides line up with TRBD2. Per the germline V gene, CDR1 is SGHDT and CDR2 is YYEEEE. V shed 2 bases and J 0 bases; nucleotides not matched to a gene: 11. The CDR3 is made up of 18 amino acids. The CDR3 protein is CASSFLPRGGSSYNEQFF. In DNA form, the CDR3 reads TGTGCCAGCAGCTTCCTCCCCCGGGGCGGGAGCTCCTACAATGAGCAGTTCTTC.

The chain employs TRBV12-3 or TRBV12-4 and TRBJ2-5; TRBD1 matches at 8 bases. The CDR3 has 13 amino acids. The ends lost 5 bases at V and 4 bases at J; junction bases unmatched: 3. This chain's CDR3 is CASSADRAETQYF. In nucleotides, the CDR3 is TGTGCCAGCAGTGCGGACAGGGCAGAGACCCAGTACTTC.

V is TRBV7-9 and J is TRBJ2-5; D not certain. V was trimmed by 1 base and J by 4 bases, leaving 7 bases between them. From germline, CDR1 is SEHNR and CDR2 FQNEAQ (reference sequence). This CDR3 contains 13 residues. The CDR3 bases are TGTGCCAGCAGCTTAGTTATCCCAGAGACCCAGTACTTC. Encoded protein: CASSLVIPETQYF. Looking up the rest from reference TRBV7-9 and TRBJ2-5 gives the full variable domain: DTGVSQNPRHKITKRGQNVTFRCDPISEHNRLYWYRQTLGQGPEFLTYFQNEAQLEKSRLLSDRFSAERPKGSFSTLEIQRTEQGDSAMYLCASSLVIPETQYFGPGTRLLVL.

The J gene is TRBJ2-1, the V gene TRBV5-1; D is unclear. This CDR3 is 13 amino acids long. Germline CDR1 SGHRS, CDR2 YFSETQ. Between the trimmed V and J ends, which lost 4 bases and 7 bases, there was a span of 12 bases. The chain's CDR3 is CASSPEFWNEQFF. CDR3 nucleotide sequence: TGCGCCAGCAGCCCTGAGTTTTGGAATGAGCAGTTCTTC.

In its sample, this clonotype was seen many times. V usage is TRBV2 and J usage is TRBJ2-1; D is undetermined. There are 12 residues in the CDR3. V lost 6 bases and J 16 bases, leaving 19 bases between the germline ends. The germline gives CDR1 SNHLY, CDR2 FYNNEI. The CDR3 loop is CASREDRTESFF. CDR3 sequence (DNA): TGTGCCAGCAGAGAGGACCGAACGGAGTCCTTCTTC.

The gene calls are TRBV20-1 and TRBJ1-5; 7 bases are a match to TRBD1. CDR3 length equals 15 residues. The V and J ends lost 5 bases and 3 bases, in that order; junction bases with no gene match: 10. The V gene's germline CDR1 is DFQATT and CDR2 SNEGSKA (reference sequence). CDR3 region: CSARQGPTNNQPQHF. The CDR3 DNA sequence: TGCAGTGCTCGACAGGGACCTACAAACAATCAGCCCCAGCATTTT.

In nucleotides, the CDR3 is TGCGCCAGCAGCTTCGGTCAGGGGGGAGGCGAGCAGTACTTC. Translation gives CASSFGQGGGEQYF. The genes are TRBV5-1 and TRBJ2-7; perhaps TRBD1 as D (7 bases). Germline V lookup: CDR1 SGHRS, CDR2 YFSETQ. This CDR3 is built from 14 residues. V shed 2 bases and J shed 6 bases, with 15 bases lying between them.

This clonotype was seen ten or more times. DNA of the CDR3: TGTGCCAGCAGCTCGAACGGGAACACCGGGGAGCTGTTTTTT. Its translation: CASSSNGNTGELFF. This chain uses TRBV7-6 with TRBJ2-2, with D unresolved. In germline, CDR1 is SGHVS, CDR2 FNYEAQ. The CDR3 is 14 residues long. V dropped 4 bases and J dropped 1 base, with 7 bases sitting between them.

The CDR3 region has the DNA TGTGCCAGCAGCCTCAAGCGGGAGGTCGTTTACAATGAGCAGTTCTTC. Translation gives CASSLKREVVYNEQFF. V gene TRBV12-3 or TRBV12-4 combines with J gene TRBJ2-1; 9 bases are shared with TRBD2. The CDR3 contains 16 residues. Trimming cost V 6 bases and J 4 bases; bases outside gene matches: 10.

This clonotype was seen ten or more times. V usage is TRBV20-1 and J usage is TRBJ1-5, with unresolved D. CDR3 length: 13 amino acids. The V gene's germline CDR1 is DFQATT and CDR2 SNEGSKA (reference sequence). Between the trimmed V and J ends, which lost 8 bases and 5 bases, there was a span of 16 bases. The CDR3 bases are TGCAGTATTAATCGGGGAGTTTATCAGCCCCAGCATTTT. This codes for CSINRGVYQPQHF.

There are many counts of this clonotype. This chain joins TRBV20-1 and TRBJ2-2; tentative D call: TRBD2 (6 bases). The CDR3 length is 14 residues. Germline loops: CDR1 DFQATT, CDR2 SNEGSKA (reference sequence). V lost 5 bases to trimming and J lost 2 bases, with 12 bases between them. This CDR3 reads CSAYGRGNTGELFF. The CDR3, as DNA: TGCAGTGCTTACGGGAGAGGAAACACCGGGGAGCTGTTTTTT.

This clonotype was observed a handful of times. The rearrangement uses TRBV6-2 or TRBV6-3 and TRBJ2-1; unclear D gene. The germline V and J ends were trimmed by 8 bases and 0 bases, with 8 bases remaining between them. This CDR3 has 13 amino acids. Germline CDR1 MNHEY, CDR2 SVGEGT. The CDR3 region has the DNA TGTGCCAGCGTCAGAAGCTCCTACAATGAGCAGTTCTTC. Its protein product is CASVRSSYNEQFF.

This clonotype was observed at least ten times. The chain joins TRBV7-2 to TRBJ2-2, with D maybe TRBD2 (5 bases). The germline V and J ends were trimmed by 10 bases and 2 bases, with 20 bases remaining between them. CDR3 length: 16 amino acids. Germline V CDR1 and CDR2: SGHTA, FQGNSA. CDR3 loop: CATPGNRAVNTGELFF. As DNA, the CDR3 is TGTGCCACCCCCGGGAATAGGGCAGTAAACACCGGGGAGCTGTTTTTT. The variable domain in full, completed from reference TRBV7-2 and TRBJ2-2, reads GAGVSQSPSNKVTEKGKDVELRCDPISGHTALYWYRQSLGQGLEFLIYFQGNSAPDKSGLPSDRFSAERTGGSVSTLTIQRTQQEDSAVYLCATPGNRAVNTGELFFGEGSRLTVL.

The V gene is TRBV4-3, the J gene TRBJ2-2, with a tentative D call TRBD2 (5 bases). The CDR3 is made up of 15 amino acids. V was cut by 2 bases and J by 5 bases, with 12 bases left in between. Germline CDR1 LGHNA, CDR2 YSLEER. The CDR3 is CASSQRTSGTGELFF. The CDR3 region has the DNA TGCGCCAGCAGCCAAAGAACCAGCGGTACCGGGGAGCTGTTTTTT.

This clonotype was picked up many times. This sequence joins TRBV4-3 and TRBJ2-1; TRBD1 is a possible D gene (6 bases). Trimming cost V 3 bases and J 4 bases, with 13 bases left between them. The CDR3 has 15 amino acids. The germline gives CDR1 LGHNA, CDR2 YSLEER. In DNA, the CDR3 is TGCGCCAGCAGCCAGGGACATAGGGGGTACAATGAGCAGTTCTTC. It codes for CASSQGHRGYNEQFF.

The J gene is TRBJ2-1, the V gene TRBV20-1, with TRBD2 matching over 10 bases. The junction had 6 bases not matched to a gene; V was cut back by 0 bases and J by 4 bases. Germline V lookup: CDR1 DFQATT, CDR2 SNEGSKA (reference sequence). CDR3 length: 16 amino acids. CDR3 sequence: CSARDLRAGGYNEQFF. The CDR3 DNA reads TGCAGTGCTAGAGATCTCAGAGCGGGAGGGTACAATGAGCAGTTCTTC.

The chain uses TRBV5-1 and TRBJ2-3; a possible D gene is TRBD2 (7 bases). Germline lookup yields CDR1 SGHRS and CDR2 YFSETQ. V lost 1 base and J 7 bases, leaving 16 bases between the germline ends. The CDR3 extends over 15 amino acids. The CDR3 region is CASSLQGRGTYTQYF. DNA of the CDR3: TGCGCCAGCAGCTTGCAGGGGCGGGGGACATATACGCAGTATTTT.

CDR3 nucleotide sequence: TGCAGTGCCCGAGCGGGAGCATCAGATACGCAGTATTTT. The encoded protein is CSARAGASDTQYF. This chain joins TRBV20-1 and TRBJ2-3; TRBD2 matches at 8 bases. Looked up from germline, CDR1 is DFQATT and CDR2 is SNEGSKA (reference sequence). The V segment lost 6 bases and the J segment 4 bases; nucleotides outside the gene matches: 6. The CDR3 has 13 amino acids.

This clonotype was seen a handful of times. This chain links TRBV7-8 with TRBJ2-7; no reliable D call. Germline values: CDR1 SGHVS, CDR2 FQNEAQ. This CDR3 is 13 amino acids long. Trimming took off 5 bases at V and 2 bases at J, with 10 bases between the two ends. CDR3 sequence: CASSPDVTYEQYF. CDR3 DNA sequence: TGTGCCAGCAGCCCGGACGTGACCTACGAGCAGTACTTC.

This clonotype was recorded a few times. This chain joins TRBV20-1 and TRBJ2-4; tentatively, D is TRBD2 (6 bases). The germline V gene encodes CDR1 DFQATT and CDR2 SNEGSKA (reference sequence). This CDR3 is 13 amino acids long. V was cut by 6 bases and J by 8 bases, with 17 bases left in between. This CDR3 reads CSAAGPPMDIQYF. CDR3 coding DNA: TGCAGTGCGGCGGGACCCCCAATGGACATTCAGTACTTC.

The chain joins TRBV14 to TRBJ2-7; maybe TRBD1 (5 bases). Germline V gene lookup returns CDR1 SGHDN and CDR2 FVKESK. Trimming took 3 bases from V and 2 from J, leaving 14 bases between them. This CDR3 has 15 residues. This CDR3 reads CASSHRQGRAYEQYF. The CDR3 bases are TGTGCCAGCAGCCATCGGCAGGGTAGAGCCTACGAGCAGTACTTC.